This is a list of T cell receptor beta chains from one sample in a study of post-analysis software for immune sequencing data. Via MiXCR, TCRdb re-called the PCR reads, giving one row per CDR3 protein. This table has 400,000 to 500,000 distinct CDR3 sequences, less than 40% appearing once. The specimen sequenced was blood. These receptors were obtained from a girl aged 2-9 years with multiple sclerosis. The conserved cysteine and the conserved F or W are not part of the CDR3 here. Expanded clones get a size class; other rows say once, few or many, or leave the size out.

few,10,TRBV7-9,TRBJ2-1,ASSPERPAGF
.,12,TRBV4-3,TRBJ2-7,ASSQGSGNYEQY
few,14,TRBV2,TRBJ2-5,ASSEAQGRAQETQY
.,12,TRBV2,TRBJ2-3,ASSWTRDTDTQY
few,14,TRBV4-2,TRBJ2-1,ASSLLAGGTYNEQF
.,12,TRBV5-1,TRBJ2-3,ASSLGTPTDTQY
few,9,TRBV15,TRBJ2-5,ATSRDLTWY
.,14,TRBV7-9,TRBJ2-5,ASSLGATSGQETQY
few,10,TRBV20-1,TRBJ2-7,SASPQGYEQY
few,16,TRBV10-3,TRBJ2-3,AISERLAARGGTDTQY
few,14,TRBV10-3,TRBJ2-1,AIRKILASYYNEQF
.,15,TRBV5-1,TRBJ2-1,ASSLLSLKLFYNEQF
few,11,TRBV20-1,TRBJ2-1,SAHGRVNNEQF
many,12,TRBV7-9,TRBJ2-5,ASSLSTGGETQY
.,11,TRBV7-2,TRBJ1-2,ASSLAVKGGYT
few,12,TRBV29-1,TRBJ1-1,SVEDPEPNTEAF
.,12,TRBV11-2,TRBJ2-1,ASSLERTDNEQF
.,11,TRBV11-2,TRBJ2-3,ASSLVNADTQY
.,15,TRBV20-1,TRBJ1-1,SARWGSSAGTSAEAF
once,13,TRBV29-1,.,SVERLAGGRSEQY
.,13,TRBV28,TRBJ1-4,ASSLGTGSNEKLF
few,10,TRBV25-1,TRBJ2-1,ASSEWYNEQF
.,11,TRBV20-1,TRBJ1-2,SAGQDDNYGYT
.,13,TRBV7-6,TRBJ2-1,ASSLASSIYNEQF
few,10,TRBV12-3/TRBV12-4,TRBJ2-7,ASKKGGYEQY